This record concerns one T cell receptor (beta chain) sequence. The target antigen is unknown. V was shortened by 3 bases and J by 4 bases, with 9 bases between the two germline ends. The germline V gene encodes CDR1 MNHEY and CDR2 SVGAGI. The CDR3 sequence is 13 residues long. The data stem from a study of T cell responses to AZD1222 COVID-19 vaccine. Notes on the study in general: There were mostly white British donors and more females than males, and clonal diversity was possibly underestimated.

Profiling relied on immunoSEQ multiplex PCR, and the TCRdb table lists in-frame clones only, not all of them. This sample yields around 130,000 clones, of which approximately 94% are seen a single time; under 7.5% belongs to the top ten. This sequence joins TRBV6-5 and TRBJ2-5; D is uncertain. This clonotype originated in an adult in good health. The sequencing here drew on peripheral blood, taken on day 0 of AZD1222 vaccination. Written as DNA, the CDR3 is TGTGCCAGCAGTTATCGAGCAGGAGAGACCCAGTACTTC. This encodes CASSYRAGETQYF.